This TCR beta chain was obtained from a study of memory CD4+ T cells and cytomegalovirus serostatus. Overall study context: Healthy Belgian adult donors included about nine CMV-positive and 24 CMV-negative people.

The V end lost 5 bases, the J end lost 3 bases, and 15 bases lay between the germline ends. The CDR3 covers 14 residues. CDR1 is SGHDT, CDR2 YYEEEE, per germline. The sort gate was single viable CD3+CD4+CD8-CD45RO+ cells for memory CD4+ T cells. Serum IgG to CMV pp150, pp28, p38 and p52 defined serostatus. Study observations and caveats: The CMV-associated TCR signature appears largely within the CD4+ memory repertoire. About 40% of the roughly 160 known CMV-associated TCRbeta sequences appeared in CD4+ memory.

Repertoires were generated with immunoSEQ multiplex PCR, while TCRdb's copy carries only in-frame clones and drops some. The sample gives 45,000 to 70,000 clones, approximately 86% of which show up once; 0.5% is in the top ten. A word on this clone: As yet, its antigen is unknown.

The clonotype was recovered from an adult in good health and CMV-seronegative. Some clones in this sample may be carry-over from other donors' samples. The chain is built from TRBV5-6 and TRBJ2-7, with D possibly being TRBD1 or TRBD2 (5 bases each). Sequencing was performed on memory CD4+ T cells from blood. CDR3 bases: TGTGCCAGCAGAACCTGGGGGAGAATCTACGAGCAGTACTTC. It specifies CASRTWGRIYEQYF.